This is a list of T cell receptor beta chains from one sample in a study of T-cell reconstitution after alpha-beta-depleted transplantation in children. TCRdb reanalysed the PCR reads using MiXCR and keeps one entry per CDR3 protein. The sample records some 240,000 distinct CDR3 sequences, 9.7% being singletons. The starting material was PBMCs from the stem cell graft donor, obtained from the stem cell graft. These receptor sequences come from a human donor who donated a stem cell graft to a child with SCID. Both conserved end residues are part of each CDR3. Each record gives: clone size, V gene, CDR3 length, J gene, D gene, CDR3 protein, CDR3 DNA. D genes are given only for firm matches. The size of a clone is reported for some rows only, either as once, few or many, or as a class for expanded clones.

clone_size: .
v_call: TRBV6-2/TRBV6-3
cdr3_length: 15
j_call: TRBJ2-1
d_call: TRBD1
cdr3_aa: CASSFSGQGANEQFF
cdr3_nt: TGTGCCAGCAGTTTCTCGGGACAGGGGGCGAATGAGCAGTTCTTC

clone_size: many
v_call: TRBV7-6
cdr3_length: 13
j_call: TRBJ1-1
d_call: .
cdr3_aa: CASSPPGHTEAFF
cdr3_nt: TGTGCCAGCAGCCCACCGGGACACACGGAAGCTTTCTTT

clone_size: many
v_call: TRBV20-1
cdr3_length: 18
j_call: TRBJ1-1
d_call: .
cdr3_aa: CSARLRGDKGLGGTEAFF
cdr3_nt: TGCAGTGCTAGATTAAGAGGGGACAAAGGTTTGGGGGGCACTGAAGCTTTCTTT

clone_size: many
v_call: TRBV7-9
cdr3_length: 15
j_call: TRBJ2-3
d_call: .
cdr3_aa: CASSLTEFSTDTQYF
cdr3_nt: TGTGCCAGCAGCCTCACCGAGTTTAGCACAGATACGCAGTATTTT

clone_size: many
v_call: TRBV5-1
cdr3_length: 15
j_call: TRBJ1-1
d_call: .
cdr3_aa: CASTGGYSRNTEAFF
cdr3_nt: TGCGCCAGCACCGGAGGGTACAGTAGGAACACTGAAGCTTTCTTT

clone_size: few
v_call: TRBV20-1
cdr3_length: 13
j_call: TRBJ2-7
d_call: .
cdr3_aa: CSAEKGATYEQYF
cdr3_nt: TGCAGTGCTGAGAAGGGTGCCACCTACGAGCAGTACTTC

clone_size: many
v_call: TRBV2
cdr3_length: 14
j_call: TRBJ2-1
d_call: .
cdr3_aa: CASSPDSAYNEQFF
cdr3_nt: TGTGCCAGCAGCCCGGATAGTGCCTACAATGAGCAGTTCTTC

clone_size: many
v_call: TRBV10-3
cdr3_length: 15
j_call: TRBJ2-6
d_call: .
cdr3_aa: CAISDRGTGANVLTF
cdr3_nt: TGTGCCATCAGTGATCGGGGGACCGGGGCCAACGTCCTGACTTTC

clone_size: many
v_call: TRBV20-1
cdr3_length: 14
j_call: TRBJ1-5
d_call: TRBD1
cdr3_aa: CSARVDREGQPQHF
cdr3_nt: TGCAGTGCTAGAGTAGACAGGGAGGGACAGCCCCAGCATTTT

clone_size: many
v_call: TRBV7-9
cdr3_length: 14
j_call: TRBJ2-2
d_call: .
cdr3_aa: CASSSFRDAGELFF
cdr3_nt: TGTGCCAGCAGCTCCTTCAGGGATGCCGGGGAGCTGTTTTTT

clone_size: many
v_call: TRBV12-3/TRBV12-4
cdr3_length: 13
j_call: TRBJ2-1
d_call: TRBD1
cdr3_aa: CASTRDRGYEQFF
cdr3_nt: TGTGCCAGCACCAGGGACAGGGGCTATGAGCAGTTCTTC

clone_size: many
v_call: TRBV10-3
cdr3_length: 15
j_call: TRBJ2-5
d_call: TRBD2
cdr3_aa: CAIKERGGYQETQYF
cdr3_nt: TGTGCCATCAAGGAGCGGGGGGGGTACCAAGAGACCCAGTACTTC

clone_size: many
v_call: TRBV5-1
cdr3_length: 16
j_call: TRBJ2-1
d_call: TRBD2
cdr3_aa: CASRRLAGDPYNEQFF
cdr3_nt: TGCGCCAGCAGACGACTAGCGGGGGACCCATACAATGAGCAGTTCTTC

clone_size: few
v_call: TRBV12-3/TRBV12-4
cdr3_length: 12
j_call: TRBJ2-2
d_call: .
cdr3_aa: CASGSQAGELFF
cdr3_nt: TGTGCCAGCGGGAGTCAGGCCGGGGAGCTGTTTTTT

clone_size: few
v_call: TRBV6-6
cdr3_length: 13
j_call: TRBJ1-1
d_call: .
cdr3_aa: CASSYSRASEAFF
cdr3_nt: TGTGCCAGCAGTTACTCGCGGGCCAGCGAAGCTTTCTTT

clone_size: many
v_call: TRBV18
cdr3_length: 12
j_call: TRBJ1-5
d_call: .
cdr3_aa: CASSPPGQPQHF
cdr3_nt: TGTGCCAGCTCACCACCCGGACAGCCCCAGCATTTT

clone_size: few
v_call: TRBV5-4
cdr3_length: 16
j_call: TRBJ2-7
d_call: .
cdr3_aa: CASSPTTGFRAYEQYF
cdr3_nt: TGTGCCAGCAGCCCTACCACCGGGTTCCGAGCCTACGAGCAGTACTTC

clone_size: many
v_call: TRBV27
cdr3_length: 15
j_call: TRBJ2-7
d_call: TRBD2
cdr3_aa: CASSTGLAGEYEQYF
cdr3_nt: TGTGCCAGCAGCACCGGACTAGCGGGGGAGTACGAGCAGTACTTC

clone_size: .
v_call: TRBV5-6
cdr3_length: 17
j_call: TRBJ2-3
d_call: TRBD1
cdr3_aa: CASSTLYRGEGTDTQYF
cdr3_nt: TGTGCCAGCAGCACCCTCTACAGGGGGGAAGGCACAGATACGCAGTATTTT

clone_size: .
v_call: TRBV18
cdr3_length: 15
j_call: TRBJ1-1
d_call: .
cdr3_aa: CASSPIRVLRYEAFF
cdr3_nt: TGTGCCAGCTCACCGATTAGGGTACTCCGCTATGAAGCTTTCTTT

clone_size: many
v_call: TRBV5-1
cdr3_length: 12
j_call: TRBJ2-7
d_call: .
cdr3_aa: CASSLDTGRWYF
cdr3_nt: TGCGCCAGCAGCCTTGATACAGGGCGGTGGTACTTC

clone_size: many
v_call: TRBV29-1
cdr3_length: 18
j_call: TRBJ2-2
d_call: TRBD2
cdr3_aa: CSVEVASGGPANTGELFF
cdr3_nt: TGCAGCGTTGAAGTGGCTAGCGGGGGACCCGCGAACACCGGGGAGCTGTTTTTT

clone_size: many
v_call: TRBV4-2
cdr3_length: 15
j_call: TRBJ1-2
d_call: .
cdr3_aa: CASSQGLSGTYGYTF
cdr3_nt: TGTGCCAGCAGCCAAGGCCTATCCGGGACCTATGGCTACACCTTC

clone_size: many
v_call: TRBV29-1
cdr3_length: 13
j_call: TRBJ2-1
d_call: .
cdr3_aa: CSVLTVDYNEQFF
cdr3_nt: TGCAGCGTTTTAACGGTCGATTACAATGAGCAGTTCTTC

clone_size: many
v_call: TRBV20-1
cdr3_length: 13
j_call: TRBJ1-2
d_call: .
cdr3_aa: CSARDREHYGYTF
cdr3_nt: TGCAGTGCTAGAGATCGGGAGCACTATGGCTACACCTTC

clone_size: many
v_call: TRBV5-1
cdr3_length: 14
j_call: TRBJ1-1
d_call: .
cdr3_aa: CASSLVGGNPEAFF
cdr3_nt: TGCGCCAGCAGCTTGGTGGGGGGTAACCCTGAAGCTTTCTTT